The 14 T cell receptor beta chains reported below all come from one sample, sequenced in a study of T cells after yellow fever vaccination. TCRdb used MiXCR to reprocess the 5' RACE reads, holding one entry per CDR3 protein. The data hold approximately 550,000 distinct CDR3 sequences, with 13% observed a single time. The sequenced sample was PBMCs, obtained on the day of the yellow fever booster vaccination. Receptors originate from a man aged 25-40 years who received the YFV17D yellow fever vaccine.

The chain couples TRBV20-1 to TRBJ1-2; 9 nucleotides agree with TRBD1. Germline V gives CDR1 DFQATT, CDR2 SNEGSKA (reference sequence). CDR3 size: 13 residues. Germline trimming cut 5 bases from V and 4 bases from J; bases unmatched to any gene: 5. CDR3 region: CSAGQGTSYGYTF. The CDR3, as DNA: TGCAGTGCTGGACAGGGGACTAGCTATGGCTACACCTTC.

This chain uses TRBV12-3 or TRBV12-4 with TRBJ2-2, with 7 bases identical to TRBD2. This CDR3 is built from 15 residues. The ends lost 7 bases at V and 5 bases at J; junction bases unmatched: 10. The CDR3 nucleotides are TGTGCCAGCAACCTTATCGGTAGCGGGACCGGGGAGCTGTTTTTT. Amino acid sequence: CASNLIGSGTGELFF.

The rearrangement uses TRBV3-1 and TRBJ2-7; D is uncertain. CDR3 length equals 15 residues. The V gene lost 0 bases and the J gene lost 9 bases, with 18 bases spanning the gap. Per germline, CDR1 LGHDT and CDR2 YNNKEL (reference sequence). CDR3 region: CASSQDSAGVRAQYF. CDR3 sequence (DNA): TGTGCCAGCAGCCAAGATTCGGCAGGTGTACGTGCGCAGTACTTC.

The chain links TRBV5-1 to TRBJ2-7; maybe TRBD1 (5 bases). Trimming removed 0 bases from V and 0 bases from J, with 10 bases in between. The V gene's germline CDR1 is SGHRS and CDR2 YFSETQ. This CDR3 has 15 residues. The CDR3 DNA sequence: TGCGCCAGCAGCTTGGATCGCAGGGACTCCTACGAGCAGTACTTC. It encodes CASSLDRRDSYEQYF.

This clonotype was counted between two and nine times. The V gene is TRBV29-1, the J gene TRBJ2-3, with unresolved D. The length of the CDR3 is 11 residues. Germline V gene data show CDR1 as SQVTM and CDR2 as ANQGSEA. With 4 bases removed from V and 2 bases from J, the gap between germline ends came to 4 bases. CDR3 DNA: TGCAGCGTTGGGGACACAGATACGCAGTATTTT. It codes for CSVGDTDTQYF.

This clonotype was detected only a few times. The chain couples TRBV19 to TRBJ2-2; D not certain. Germline V gene sequence: CDR1 LNHDA, CDR2 SQIVND (reference sequence). With 7 bases removed from V and 5 bases from J, the gap between germline ends came to 11 bases. The CDR3 consists of 13 residues. In DNA, the CDR3 is TGTGCCAGTAAGGTTCTAGGGACCGGGGAGCTGTTTTTT. Translated, it gives CASKVLGTGELFF.

V and J are TRBV14 and TRBJ2-3, with TRBD2 matching over 13 bases. Germline assignment: CDR1 SGHDN and CDR2 FVKESK. Losses at the gene ends were 0 bases for V and 4 bases for J; bases not matched to a gene: 1. The CDR3 runs to 16 residues. For the CDR3, the DNA is TGTGCCAGCAGCCAAGAACTAGCGGGAGGGGCAGATACGCAGTATTTT. This encodes CASSQELAGGADTQYF.

This clonotype was found many times. The genes are TRBV18 and TRBJ2-1, with a possible D match to TRBD1 (5 bases). In germline, CDR1 is KGHSH, CDR2 LQKENI. V was pared by 5 bases and J by 2 bases, with 10 bases between. The CDR3 totals 14 residues. CDR3 nucleotide sequence: TGTGCCAGCTCAAGACAAGGGGCCTACAATGAGCAGTTCTTC. Its protein product is CASSRQGAYNEQFF. Combining the CDR3 with reference TRBV18 and TRBJ2-1 gives the whole variable domain NAGVMQNPRHLVRRRGQEARLRCSPMKGHSHVYWYRQLPEEGLKFMVYLQKENIIDESGMPKERFSAEFPKEGPSILRIQQVVRGDSAAYFCASSRQGAYNEQFFGPGTRLTVL.

The V gene is TRBV11-2, the J gene TRBJ2-5; D is perhaps TRBD1 or TRBD2 (5 bases each). V lost 4 bases to trimming and J lost 4 bases, with 28 bases between them. CDR1 and CDR2 (germline): SGHAT, FQNNGV. The CDR3 sequence is 19 residues long. For the CDR3, the DNA is TGTGCCAGCAGCTCCCCTACCTCGGGGCCCCGCGCTTCGTTAGAGACCCAGTACTTC. It translates to CASSSPTSGPRASLETQYF. Looking up the rest from reference TRBV11-2 and TRBJ2-5 gives the full variable domain: EAGVAQSPRYKIIEKRQSVAFWCNPISGHATLYWYQQILGQGPKLLIQFQNNGVVDDSQLPKDRFSAERLKGVDSTLKIQPAKLEDSAVYLCASSSPTSGPRASLETQYFGPGTRLLVL.

The chain has TRBV5-4 and TRBJ2-1; 13 positions agree with TRBD2. Per the germline V gene, CDR1 is SGHNT and CDR2 is YYREEE (reference sequence). V lost 6 bases, J lost 1 base, and 10 bases stayed unmatched. The CDR3 runs to 18 residues. CDR3 region: CASIPGGTSGASYNEQFF. CDR3 sequence (DNA): TGTGCCAGCATCCCGGGTGGGACTAGCGGGGCTTCCTACAATGAGCAGTTCTTC.

The chain recombines TRBV20-1 with TRBJ2-1, with D possibly matching TRBD2 (6 bases). Germline V gene data show CDR1 as DFQATT and CDR2 as SNEGSKA (reference sequence). The CDR3 loop spans 13 amino acids. The V end was cut by 6 bases, the J end by 5 bases, with 14 bases between. CDR3 sequence (DNA): TGCAGTGCACCTCGGGACTTGCACAATGAGCAGTTCTTC. The encoded protein is CSAPRDLHNEQFF.

This clonotype came up a few times. The chain couples TRBV27 to TRBJ2-3; 8 bases fit TRBD2. J lost 2 bases, V lost 6 bases, and 16 bases had no gene match. The CDR3 runs to 18 residues. Looked up from germline, CDR1 is MNHEY and CDR2 is SMNVEV (reference sequence). The CDR3 DNA reads TGTGCCAGCAGCCCGGGACTAGAGAAGAGGAGGCCCACAGATACGCAGTATTTT. Protein: CASSPGLEKRRPTDTQYF.

This clonotype has ten or more counts. V usage is TRBV21-1 and J usage is TRBJ2-1; the listed D gene, TRBD2, was not tested against the DNA. TRBV21-1 is recorded as a pseudogene. The CDR3 sequence is 19 residues long. CDR3 loop: CASILTGTSGSSTHNEQFF. The CDR3 DNA reads as TGTGCCAGCATCTTAACCGGGACTAGCGGGAGCTCCACACACAATGAGCAGTTCTTC.

In this sample, this clonotype turned up many times. In nucleotides, the CDR3 is TGTGCCAGCAGTTACTCGAGGGTGGAGCAGTACTTC. It specifies CASSYSRVEQYF. This chain links TRBV6-6 with TRBJ2-7; possible D gene TRBD2, 5 bases. In germline, CDR1 is MNHNY, CDR2 SVGAGI (reference sequence). This CDR3 has 12 residues. The V gene lost 0 bases and the J gene lost 7 bases, with 7 bases spanning the gap.